A selection of T cell receptor beta chains follows, all from one sample in a study of cytomegalovirus exposure and HLA in healthy donors. TCRdb keeps only in-frame clones here, not all; method: immunoSEQ multiplex PCR. The profile covers 150,000 to 200,000 clones, with roughly 72% appearing a single time and approximately 2% taken by the ten largest. The sample consisted of PBMCs. The receptors were gathered from a woman in her twenties or thirties in good health and CMV-seropositive. Both conserved end residues are part of each CDR3. Fields, in order: D gene, J gene, CDR3 length, V gene, clone size, CDR3 protein, CDR3 DNA. D genes are given only for firm matches. Only part of the rows carry a size: once, few, many, or a class if the clone is expanded.

>TRBD2|TRBJ2-3|16|TRBV7-2|.
CASSPLAGGYTDTQYF
TGTGCCAGCAGCCCACTAGCGGGGGGGTACACAGATACGCAGTATTTT
>TRBD1|TRBJ1-6|14|TRBV28|.
CASSRDSGWGPLHF
TGTGCCAGCAGCCGGGACAGCGGATGGGGACCCCTCCACTTT
>.|TRBJ1-5|14|TRBV5-1|few
CASSLVPGDQPQHF
TGCGCCAGCAGCTTGGTGCCAGGGGATCAGCCCCAGCATTTT
>.|TRBJ2-3|16|TRBV14|.
CASSQGGPPHTDTQYF
TGTGCCAGCAGCCAAGGCGGTCCCCCCCACACAGATACGCAGTATTTT
>.|TRBJ2-7|14|TRBV5-1|.
CASSSGLKVYEQYF
TGCGCCAGCAGTTCTGGACTAAAGGTGTACGAGCAGTACTTC
>.|TRBJ2-2|13|TRBV10-1|.
CASSVQGAGELFF
TGCGCCAGCAGTGTGCAAGGGGCCGGGGAGCTGTTTTTT
>.|TRBJ1-1|14|TRBV28|few
CASSLAGINTEAFF
TGTGCCAGCAGTTTAGCAGGAATCAACACTGAAGCTTTCTTT
>TRBD1|TRBJ1-5|15|TRBV7-9|.
CASSSGTGGNQPQHF
TGTGCCAGCAGCTCCGGGACAGGGGGCAATCAGCCCCAGCATTTT
>.|TRBJ1-4|16|TRBV5-1|.
CASSLVTGGGDEKLFF
TGCGCCAGCAGCTTGGTTACGGGGGGAGGCGATGAAAAACTGTTTTTT
>TRBD1|TRBJ2-1|16|TRBV5-6|.
CASSVVGQGFYNEQFF
TGTGCCAGCAGTGTAGTGGGACAGGGGTTCTACAATGAGCAGTTCTTC
>.|TRBJ2-1|14|TRBV27|.
CASSLGQGRNEQFF
TGTGCCAGCAGTTTAGGGCAGGGTAGGAATGAGCAGTTCTTC
>TRBD1|TRBJ1-5|16|TRBV15|.
CATSPRQGLSNQPQHF
TGTGCCACCAGCCCACGACAGGGGTTGAGCAATCAGCCCCAGCATTTT
>.|TRBJ1-2|15|TRBV5-6|.
CASSLLGEANYGYTF
TGTGCCAGCAGCTTGCTTGGAGAAGCTAACTATGGCTACACCTTC
>TRBD2|TRBJ2-1|16|TRBV7-6|.
CASSFDPGGSDNEQFF
TGTGCCAGCAGCTTCGACCCCGGCGGGAGCGACAATGAGCAGTTCTTC
>TRBD2|TRBJ2-7|16|TRBV27|.
CASSLSMGTNSYEQYF
TGTGCCAGCAGTTTATCGATGGGGACTAATTCCTACGAGCAGTACTTC
>.|TRBJ2-5|13|TRBV11-3|once
CASSLDSTGTQYF
TGTGCCAGCAGCTTAGATTCTACGGGGACCCAGTACTTC
>TRBD2|TRBJ2-1|15|TRBV5-4|few
CASSSTGTSRHEQFF
TGTGCCAGCAGCTCGACCGGGACTAGCCGACATGAGCAGTTCTTC
>.|TRBJ1-2|12|TRBV5-8|.
CASSRGADGYTF
TGTGCCAGCAGCCGTGGGGCGGATGGCTACACCTTC
>TRBD1|TRBJ1-4|15|TRBV7-9|once
CASSLGQGENEKLFF
TGTGCCAGCAGCTTAGGACAGGGAGAAAATGAAAAACTGTTTTTT
>.|TRBJ1-3|15|TRBV4-3|.
CASSQVRGAGNTIYF
TGCGCCAGCAGCCAAGTCCGAGGCGCTGGAAACACCATATATTTT
>.|TRBJ1-1|13|TRBV6-1|.
CASSHQGITEAFF
TGTGCCAGCAGTCATCAGGGGATCACTGAAGCTTTCTTT
>.|TRBJ1-2|15|TRBV27|.
CASSPKTRASYGYTF
TGTGCCAGCAGCCCGAAGACAAGAGCTTCCTATGGCTACACCTTC
>TRBD2|TRBJ2-3|16|TRBV5-1|.
CASSQGTSAPVDTQYF
TGCGCCAGCAGCCAAGGGACTAGCGCCCCGGTAGATACGCAGTATTTT
>.|TRBJ2-7|15|TRBV29-1|.
CSVGDTGTGTYEQYF
TGCAGCGTTGGAGACACCGGGACTGGCACCTACGAGCAGTACTTC
>.|TRBJ1-3|13|TRBV9|few
CASSALSGNTIYF
TGTGCCAGCAGCGCCCTCTCTGGAAACACCATATATTTT
>TRBD1|TRBJ1-1|11|TRBV19|.
CASGTGYEAFF
TGTGCCAGTGGGACAGGGTACGAAGCTTTCTTT
>TRBD2|TRBJ2-7|13|TRBV5-1|.
CASSPGGAYEQYF
TGCGCCAGCAGCCCGGGGGGAGCCTACGAGCAGTACTTC
>TRBD1|TRBJ1-1|14|TRBV2|.
CASSVDRGLLEAFF
TGTGCCAGCAGTGTGGACAGGGGGTTACTCGAAGCTTTCTTT
>TRBD1|TRBJ1-6|16|TRBV9|.
CASSAQPGQLNSPLHF
TGTGCCAGCAGCGCCCAACCGGGACAGCTAAATTCACCCCTCCACTTT
>.|TRBJ2-5|15|TRBV5-4|.
CASSSLIAVQETQYF
TGTGCCAGCAGCTCCCTCATAGCGGTCCAAGAGACCCAGTACTTC
>.|TRBJ2-7|15|TRBV5-1|.
CASSDGTYLTYEQYF
TGCGCCAGCAGCGACGGGACATACCTTACCTACGAGCAGTACTTC
>.|TRBJ1-5|15|TRBV19|.
CASSISLGGNQPQHF
TGTGCCAGTAGTATAAGTCTTGGAGGGAATCAGCCCCAGCATTTT
>TRBD2|TRBJ2-7|16|TRBV5-6|.
CASSPGLAGGPYEQYF
TGTGCCAGCAGCCCTGGACTAGCGGGGGGCCCCTACGAGCAGTACTTC
>TRBD1|TRBJ1-2|14|TRBV2|.
CASSAGQGNYGYTF
TGTGCCAGCAGTGCAGGACAGGGGAACTATGGCTACACCTTC
>.|TRBJ1-2|13|TRBV6-1|once
CASSDRTKYGYTF
TGTGCCAGCAGTGATAGGACAAAATATGGCTACACCTTC
>TRBD1|TRBJ1-3|18|TRBV5-1|.
CASSLGVRGQGSGNTIYF
TGCGCCAGCAGCTTGGGGGTGCGAGGACAGGGCTCTGGAAACACCATATATTTT
>.|TRBJ1-4|14|TRBV9|.
CASSVGDVGEKLFF
TGTGCCAGCAGCGTAGGAGACGTCGGGGAAAAACTGTTTTTT
>.|TRBJ2-1|11|TRBV5-5|once
CASTGRREQFF
TGTGCCAGCACGGGTAGGCGGGAGCAGTTCTTC
>.|TRBJ1-5|15|TRBV28|once
CASSLWGLSNQPQHF
TGTGCCAGCAGTTTGTGGGGGCTCAGCAATCAGCCCCAGCATTTT
>.|TRBJ1-1|11|TRBV7-2|.
CASSPATEAFF
TGTGCCAGCAGCCCCGCGACTGAAGCTTTCTTT
>.|TRBJ2-6|16|TRBV5-1|.
CASAEGPLSGANVLTF
TGCGCCAGTGCGGAGGGTCCCCTCTCTGGGGCCAACGTCCTGACTTTC
>.|TRBJ2-5|16|TRBV10-3|few
CAISEPRQTGTETQYF
TGTGCCATCAGTGAGCCTAGACAAACAGGAACAGAGACCCAGTACTTC
>.|TRBJ2-3|14|TRBV6-6|.
CASARGTSTDTQYF
TGTGCCAGCGCTCGAGGAACTAGCACAGATACGCAGTATTTT
>TRBD2|TRBJ2-2|17|TRBV18|.
CASSPSGGRVGTGELFF
TGTGCCAGCTCACCATCGGGGGGGCGTGTTGGCACCGGGGAGCTGTTTTTT
>TRBD1|TRBJ1-6|16|TRBV10-3|.
CAISETGAGGDSPLHF
TGTGCCATCAGTGAGACAGGGGCAGGGGGCGACTCACCCCTCCACTTT